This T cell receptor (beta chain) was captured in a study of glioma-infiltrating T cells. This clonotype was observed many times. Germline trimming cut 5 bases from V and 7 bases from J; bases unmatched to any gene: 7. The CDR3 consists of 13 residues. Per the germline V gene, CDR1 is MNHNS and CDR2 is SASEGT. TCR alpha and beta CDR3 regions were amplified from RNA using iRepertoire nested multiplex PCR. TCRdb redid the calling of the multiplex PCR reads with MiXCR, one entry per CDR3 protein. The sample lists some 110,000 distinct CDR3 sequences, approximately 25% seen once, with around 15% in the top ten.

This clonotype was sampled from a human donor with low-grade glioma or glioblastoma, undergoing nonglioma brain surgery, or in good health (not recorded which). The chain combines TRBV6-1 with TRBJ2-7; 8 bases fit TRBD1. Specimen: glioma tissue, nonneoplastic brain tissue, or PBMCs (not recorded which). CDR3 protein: CASSRAGGGEQYF. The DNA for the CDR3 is TGTGCCAGCAGTCGCGCAGGGGGCGGAGAGCAGTACTTC.